The 9 T cell receptor beta chains below were found in one sample sequenced in a study of CD8 T cells in ankylosing spondylitis. TCRdb reanalysed the 5' RACE reads using MiXCR and keeps one entry per CDR3 protein. This sample has roughly 180,000 distinct CDR3 sequences, with approximately 9% found just once. The specimen sequenced was blood, either unsorted or a sorted T cell fraction (not recorded which). All receptors come from a female donor with ankylosing spondylitis or in good health (not recorded which).

The chain links TRBV14 to TRBJ1-2, with D possibly TRBD1 on 5 matching bases. Between the trimmed V and J ends, which lost 0 bases and 0 bases, there was a span of 23 bases. The CDR3 loop spans 20 amino acids. Germline values: CDR1 SGHDN, CDR2 FVKESK. The CDR3 spells CASSQDREWERDRSNYGYTF. CDR3 nucleotide sequence: TGTGCCAGCAGCCAAGATCGGGAGTGGGAAAGGGACCGTTCTAACTATGGCTACACCTTC.

The rearrangement joins TRBV20-1 to TRBJ1-1, with 12 bases lining up with TRBD1. This CDR3 contains 16 residues. CDR1 and CDR2 (germline): DFQATT, SNEGSKA (reference sequence). V shed 3 bases, J shed 4 bases, and the junction held 9 bases outside the gene matches. CDR3 loop: CSASVGQGAGGTEAFF. CDR3 in DNA: TGCAGTGCTAGTGTGGGACAGGGGGCAGGGGGCACTGAAGCTTTCTTT.

This sequence joins TRBV30 and TRBJ2-7; 7 nucleotides match TRBD2. Germline V CDR1 and CDR2: GTSNPN, SVGIG (reference sequence). This CDR3 has 13 residues. V dropped 2 bases and J dropped 4; count of bases not matched to a gene: 5. The CDR3 here is CAWSWGGKYEQYF. DNA of the CDR3: TGTGCCTGGAGTTGGGGAGGGAAGTACGAGCAGTACTTC.

There are many counts of this clonotype. The J gene is TRBJ1-4, the V gene TRBV18; D gene unclear. Between the trimmed V and J ends, which lost 0 bases and 8 bases, there was a span of 4 bases. CDR1 KGHSH and CDR2 LQKENI come from the germline V gene. This CDR3 region has 12 residues. CDR3 in amino acids: CASSPPAEKLFF. In nucleotides, the CDR3 is TGTGCCAGCTCACCACCGGCGGAAAAACTGTTTTTT.

This clonotype has ten or more counts. The chain links TRBV3-1 to TRBJ2-1, with 8 bases lining up with TRBD2. Per the germline V gene, CDR1 is LGHDT and CDR2 is YNNKEL (reference sequence). This CDR3 spans 17 amino acids. V was clipped by 0 bases and J by 5 bases; unmatched bases: 9. CDR3 residues: CASSQDSGLAGNNEQFF. CDR3 DNA sequence: TGTGCCAGCAGCCAAGATTCGGGGCTAGCGGGTAACAATGAGCAGTTCTTC.

This clonotype was detected only a few times. V gene TRBV20-1 combines with J gene TRBJ2-3; 12 nucleotides line up with TRBD2. This CDR3 is built from 15 residues. CDR1 and CDR2 (germline): DFQATT, SNEGSKA (reference sequence). The V gene end was trimmed by 4 bases and the J gene end by 5 bases; junction bases not matched to a gene: 7. CDR3 nucleotides: TGCAGTGCTACCCCGACTAGCGGGAGAGAAGATACGCAGTATTTT. Residues: CSATPTSGREDTQYF.

The rearrangement links TRBV4-3 to TRBJ2-2; no definite D call. CDR3 size: 15 residues. The V gene's germline CDR1 is LGHNA and CDR2 YSLEER. V shed 0 bases and J shed 1 base, with 6 bases lying between them. In DNA form, the CDR3 reads TGCGCCAGCAGCCAAGAACGGTGGAACACCGGGGAGCTGTTTTTT. Its translation: CASSQERWNTGELFF.

This clonotype was seen more than once but under ten times. The chain carries TRBV3-1 and TRBJ2-3; no clear D. CDR1 is LGHDT and CDR2 is YNNKEL in the germline V gene (reference sequence). This CDR3 contains 16 residues. V was shortened by 4 bases and J by 2 bases, with 16 bases between the two germline ends. For the CDR3, the DNA is TGTGCCAGCAGCCCGGCCCTCGACTGCAACACAGATACGCAGTATTTT. It yields the protein CASSPALDCNTDTQYF.

This clonotype was seen only a few times. The chain couples TRBV7-9 to TRBJ2-7, with 7 bases fitting TRBD1. The CDR3 totals 12 residues. V lost 8 bases, J lost 5 bases, and 6 bases stayed unmatched. From germline, CDR1 is SEHNR and CDR2 FQNEAQ (reference sequence). CDR3 DNA sequence: TGTGCCAGCGCACAGGGGCGTAACGAGCAGTACTTC. It encodes CASAQGRNEQYF. The complete variable domain, with remaining parts taken from reference TRBV7-9 and TRBJ2-7, reads DTGVSQNPRHKITKRGQNVTFRCDPISEHNRLYWYRQTLGQGPEFLTYFQNEAQLEKSRLLSDRFSAERPKGSFSTLEIQRTEQGDSAMYLCASAQGRNEQYFGPGTRLTVT.